The entry below gives a single T cell receptor beta chain sequence along with its context. Its antigen is still unknown. The data were obtained in a study of T cells in pancreatic ductal adenocarcinoma. Whole-study findings and limits: Enrichment of CD45RO+ effector over naive T cells in tumors may bias clonality. Unique clonotypes were 7.5 to 10-fold more numerous in blood than in tumor. Tumor and blood clonality did not differ significantly, about 0.11 versus 0.072. The resected cohort was biased toward the minority with early-stage disease.

V trimming: 5 bases; J trimming: 1 base; junction bases outside the gene matches: 2. The CDR3 has 14 residues. Germline V gene lookup returns CDR1 SGHTA and CDR2 FQGNSA. TCRdb's copy holds only in-frame clones and misses some; the assay was immunoSEQ multiplex PCR. There are approximately 18,000 clones in the sample; roughly 86% occur only once, and around 0.94% lies in the top ten. Surgery without prior neoadjuvant therapy was the treatment of the selected pancreatic ductal adenocarcinoma patients. The chain is built from TRBV7-2 and TRBJ1-1; 9 bases agree with TRBD1. What was sequenced was PBMCs. The sequence came from a human donor with pancreatic ductal adenocarcinoma. In nucleotides, the CDR3 is TGTGCCAGCAGCGGGGACAGGGCGAACACTGAAGCTTTCTTT. The encoded protein is CASSGDRANTEAFF.